This T cell receptor beta chain was recovered during a study of persistence of HIV-infected CD4 T cells. About this clone: Its antigen is currently unknown.

The libraries were made with immunoSEQ version 4 in survey mode. The protocol was immunoSEQ multiplex PCR, while the TCRdb copy is restricted to in-frame clones and leaves out a portion. Here the sample spans 24,000 or so clones, about 74% being singletons. An overlapping HIV-1 Gag peptide pool stimulated these cells at about 1 ug/peptide/mL. CD4+ T cells upregulating both CD40 ligand and CD69 were sorted as responding cells. J was trimmed by 4 bases and V by 10 bases; bases with no gene match: 13. Germline V gene lookup returns CDR1 MNHNS and CDR2 SASEGT. There are 15 residues in the CDR3. This rearrangement joins TRBV6-1 to TRBJ2-3, with 8 bases lining up with TRBD1. The sequenced sample was CD4+ T cells sorted from PBMCs after approximately 20-hour stimulation, obtained from a patient who received antiretroviral therapy. This clonotype was sampled from an adult man with HIV who was CMV-seropositive. CDR3 sequence reads: CAIPAIEQGADTQYF. CDR3 in DNA: TGTGCCATCCCGGCCATAGAACAGGGGGCAGATACGCAGTATTTT.